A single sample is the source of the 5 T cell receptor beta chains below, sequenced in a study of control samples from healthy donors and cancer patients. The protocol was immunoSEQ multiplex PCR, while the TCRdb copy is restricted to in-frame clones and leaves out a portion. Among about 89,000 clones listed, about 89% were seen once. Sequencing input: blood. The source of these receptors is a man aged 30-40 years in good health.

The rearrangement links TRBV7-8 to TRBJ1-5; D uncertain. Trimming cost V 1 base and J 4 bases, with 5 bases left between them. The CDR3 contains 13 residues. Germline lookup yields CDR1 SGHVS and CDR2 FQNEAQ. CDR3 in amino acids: CASSLELNQPQHF. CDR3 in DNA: TGTGCCAGCAGCTTAGAGTTGAATCAGCCCCAGCATTTT. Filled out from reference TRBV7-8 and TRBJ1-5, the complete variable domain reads GAGVSQSPRYKVAKRGQDVALRCDPISGHVSLFWYQQALGQGPEFLTYFQNEAQLDKSGLPSDRFFAERPEGSVSTLKIQRTQQEDSAVYLCASSLELNQPQHFGDGTRLSIL.

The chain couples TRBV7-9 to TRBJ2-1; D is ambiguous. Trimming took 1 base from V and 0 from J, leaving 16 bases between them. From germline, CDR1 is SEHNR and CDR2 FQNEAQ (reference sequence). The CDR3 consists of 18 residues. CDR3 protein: CASSLVFGRLVSYNEQFF. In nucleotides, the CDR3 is TGTGCCAGCAGCTTAGTATTCGGCAGGCTCGTCTCCTACAATGAGCAGTTCTTC. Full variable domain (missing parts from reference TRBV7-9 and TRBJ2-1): DTGVSQNPRHKITKRGQNVTFRCDPISEHNRLYWYRQTLGQGPEFLTYFQNEAQLEKSRLLSDRFSAERPKGSFSTLEIQRTEQGDSAMYLCASSLVFGRLVSYNEQFFGPGTRLTVL.

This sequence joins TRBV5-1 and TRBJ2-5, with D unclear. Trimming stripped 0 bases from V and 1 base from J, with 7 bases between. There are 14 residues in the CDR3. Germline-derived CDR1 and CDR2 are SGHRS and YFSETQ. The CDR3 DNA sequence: TGCGCCAGCAGCTTGGGGGTGGGCCAAGAGACCCAGTACTTC. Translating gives CASSLGVGQETQYF.

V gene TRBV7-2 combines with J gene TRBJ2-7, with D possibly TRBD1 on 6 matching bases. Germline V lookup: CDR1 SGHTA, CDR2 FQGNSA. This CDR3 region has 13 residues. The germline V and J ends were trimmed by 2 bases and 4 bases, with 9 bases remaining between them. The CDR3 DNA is TGTGCCAGCAGCTTAACAGGGTTTTACGAGCAGTACGTC. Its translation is CASSLTGFYEQYV.

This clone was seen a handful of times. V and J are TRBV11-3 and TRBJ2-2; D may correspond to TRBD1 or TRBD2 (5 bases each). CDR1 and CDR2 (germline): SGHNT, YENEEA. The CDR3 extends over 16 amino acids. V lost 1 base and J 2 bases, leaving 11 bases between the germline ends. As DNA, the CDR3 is TGTGCCAGCAGCTTAGGGGGGACGGTAAACACCGGGGAGCTGTTTTTT. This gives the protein CASSLGGTVNTGELFF.